These 8 T cell receptor beta chains were all obtained from the same sample, sequenced in a study of T cells in Graves' hyperthyroidism and ophthalmopathy. Regions amplified from RNA transcripts were the TCR beta CDR3 regions. First-round RT-PCR of the TCR CDR3 relied on the HTBI primer set. TCRdb re-called the multiplex PCR reads through MiXCR, storing one row per CDR3 protein. The sample holds approximately 400,000 distinct CDR3 sequences, 15% to 19% seen once. Sequencing was carried out using blood. All receptors derive from a young woman with Graves' hyperthyroidism that later progressed to Graves' ophthalmopathy.

The sample holds many counts of this clonotype. This rearrangement joins TRBV27 to TRBJ2-7, with 8 bases fitting TRBD2. The V and J ends lost 5 bases and 4 bases, in that order; junction bases with no gene match: 19. Germline V gives CDR1 MNHEY, CDR2 SMNVEV (reference sequence). The CDR3 is 18 amino acids. The CDR3 DNA reads as TGTGCCAGCAGTCCTAGACTAGCGCTCACCAGCTCCTTGTACGAGCAGTACTTC. As protein: CASSPRLALTSSLYEQYF.

This clonotype was observed a handful of times. This clone may be a read error of a much larger clone one base away. The genes are TRBV3-1 and TRBJ1-1; 9 bases are shared with TRBD1. The CDR3 consists of 17 residues. The germline V gene encodes CDR1 LGHDT and CDR2 YNNKEL (reference sequence). The V gene end was trimmed by 4 bases and the J gene end by 6 bases; junction bases not matched to a gene: 15. The CDR3 DNA sequence: TGTGCCAGCAGCCCCCCTGCCGGGACAGGGAGGGATTCTGAAGCTTTCTTT. Translating gives CASSPPAGTGRDSEAFF.

This clonotype was detected ten times or more. The chain's CDR3 is CASSRLGQGDQPQHF. The CDR3 nucleotides read TGTGCCAGCAGCAGACTGGGACAGGGAGATCAGCCCCAGCATTTT. V is TRBV7-9 and J is TRBJ1-5, with 9 bases fitting TRBD1. The germline gives CDR1 SEHNR, CDR2 FQNEAQ (reference sequence). V was clipped by 5 bases and J by 5 bases; unmatched bases: 7. CDR3 length equals 15 residues. Together with reference TRBV7-9 and TRBJ1-5, the CDR3 gives the full variable domain: DTGVSQNPRHKITKRGQNVTFRCDPISEHNRLYWYRQTLGQGPEFLTYFQNEAQLEKSRLLSDRFSAERPKGSFSTLEIQRTEQGDSAMYLCASSRLGQGDQPQHFGDGTRLSIL.

In this sample, this clonotype turned up many times. V usage is TRBV12-3 or TRBV12-4 and J usage is TRBJ2-3, with 12 bases lining up with TRBD2. The CDR3 is 22 residues long. V shed 6 bases and J 0 bases; nucleotides not matched to a gene: 22. The CDR3 DNA reads TGTGCCAGCAGCCGGACAGGGGGAAGAACTAGCGGGAGGACGCATAGCACAGATACGCAGTATTTT. It is translated as CASSRTGGRTSGRTHSTDTQYF.

This clonotype was seen repeatedly, ten times or more. The chain couples TRBV30 to TRBJ2-3; tentatively, D is TRBD2 (6 bases). The CDR3 sequence is 13 residues long. Trimming removed 8 bases at V and 10 bases at J, with 22 bases between. Germline values: CDR1 GTSNPN, CDR2 SVGIG (reference sequence). This CDR3 reads CAGLAARGWSQYF. CDR3 bases: TGTGCCGGCCTAGCCGCTCGGGGGTGGTCGCAGTATTTT.

This clonotype was picked up a small number of times. The rearrangement links TRBV29-1 to TRBJ2-7; D is perhaps TRBD1 (6 bases). Germline assignment: CDR1 SQVTM and CDR2 ANQGSEA. The CDR3 consists of 13 residues. The germline V and J ends were trimmed by 3 bases and 3 bases, with 12 bases remaining between them. The CDR3 nucleotides are TGCAGCGTTGAGGTGGACAGCCTCTACGAGCAGTACTTC. As protein: CSVEVDSLYEQYF.

Ten or more counts support this clonotype. The chain carries TRBV9 and TRBJ2-7; perhaps TRBD1 as D (6 bases). Germline CDR1 reads SGDLS; CDR2 reads YYNGEE. V shed 1 base and J shed 4 bases, with 12 bases lying between them. The CDR3 is 14 amino acids. The CDR3 region has the DNA TGTGCCAGCAGCGTACGACAGGCCTGGTACGAGCAGTACTTC. Encoded protein: CASSVRQAWYEQYF.

This clonotype appeared many times. The chain has TRBV10-3 and TRBJ2-3; possibly TRBD2 for D (6 bases). CDR3 length: 16 amino acids. Looked up from germline, CDR1 is ENHRY and CDR2 is SYGVKD. Trimming pared 4 bases from V and 2 bases from J, leaving 16 bases between. CDR3 in DNA: TGTGCCATCAGTGCCCCCGGAGCGGGCGACACAGATACGCAGTATTTT. Residues: CAISAPGAGDTDTQYF.